This paragraph reports one T cell receptor (beta chain). These data originate in a study of T cell repertoires in cytomegalovirus infection. Germline V gene sequence: CDR1 MNHEY, CDR2 SVGEGT. The CDR3 length is 16 residues. V was cut by 8 bases and J by 6 bases, with 22 bases left in between. TCRdb reprocessed the reads via MiXCR and lists one record per CDR3 protein. The sample lists around 550,000 distinct CDR3 sequences; less than 30% were seen once. This chain uses TRBV6-2 or TRBV6-3 with TRBJ2-2; TRBD2 is a possible D gene (5 bases). Sequencing input: PBMCs. This clonotype was sampled from a human donor in good health (CMV status not recorded). Some clones in this sample may be carry-over from other donors' samples. DNA of the CDR3: TGTGCCAGCCTCAACCCCCAGTCGCAGCGGCCCGGGGAGCTGTTTTTT. Translation gives CASLNPQSQRPGELFF.